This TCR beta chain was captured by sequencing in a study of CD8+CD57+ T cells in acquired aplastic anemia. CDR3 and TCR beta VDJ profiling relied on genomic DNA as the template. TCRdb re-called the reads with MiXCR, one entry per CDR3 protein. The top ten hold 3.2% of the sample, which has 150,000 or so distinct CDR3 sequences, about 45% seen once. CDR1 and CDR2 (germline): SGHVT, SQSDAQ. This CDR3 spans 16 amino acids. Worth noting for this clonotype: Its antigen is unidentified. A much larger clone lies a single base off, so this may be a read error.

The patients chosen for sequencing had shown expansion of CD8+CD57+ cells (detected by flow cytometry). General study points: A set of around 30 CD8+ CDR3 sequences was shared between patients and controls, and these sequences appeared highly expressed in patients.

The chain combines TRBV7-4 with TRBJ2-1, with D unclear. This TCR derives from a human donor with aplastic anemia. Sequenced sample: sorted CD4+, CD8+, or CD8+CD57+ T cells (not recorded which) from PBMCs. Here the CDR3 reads CASSLGHMSSYNVQFF. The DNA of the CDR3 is TGTGCCAGCAGCTTAGGCCACATGAGCTCCTACAATGTGCAGTTCTTC.